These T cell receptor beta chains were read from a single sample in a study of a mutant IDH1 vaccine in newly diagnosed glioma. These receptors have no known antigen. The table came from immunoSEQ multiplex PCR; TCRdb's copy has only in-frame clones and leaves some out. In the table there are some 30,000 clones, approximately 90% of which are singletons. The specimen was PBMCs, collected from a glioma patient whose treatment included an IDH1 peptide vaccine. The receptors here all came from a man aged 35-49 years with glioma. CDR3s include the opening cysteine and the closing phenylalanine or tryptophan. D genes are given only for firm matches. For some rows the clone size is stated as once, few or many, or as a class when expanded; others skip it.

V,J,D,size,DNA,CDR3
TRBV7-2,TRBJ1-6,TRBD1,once,TGTGCCAGCAGCGTTACCGGGACAGGGGTTTCACCCCTCCACTTT,CASSVTGTGVSPLHF
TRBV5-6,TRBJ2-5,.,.,TGTGCCAGCAGCTCCGACAGAATCCAAGAGACCCAGTACTTC,CASSSDRIQETQYF
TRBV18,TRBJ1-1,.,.,TGTGCCAGCTCACCTCTACCGGGACGGGACACTGAAGCTTTCTTT,CASSPLPGRDTEAFF
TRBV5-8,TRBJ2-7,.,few,TGTGCCAGCAGCTCTAGGGGGGCCTACGAGCAGTACTTC,CASSSRGAYEQYF
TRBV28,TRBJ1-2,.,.,TGTGCCAGTTTTCCCCCAGGGGTAGGGGGCTACACCTTC,CASFPPGVGGYTF
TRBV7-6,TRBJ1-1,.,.,TGTGCCAGCAGCCCTACAGGGATGAACACTGAAGCTTTCTTT,CASSPTGMNTEAFF
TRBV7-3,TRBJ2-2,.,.,TGTGCCAGCAGCTTAACGGGACATACCGGGGAGCTGTTTTTT,CASSLTGHTGELFF
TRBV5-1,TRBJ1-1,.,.,TGCGCCAGCAACCAAGGGCAACAGGGCGTAACTGAAGCTTTCTTT,CASNQGQQGVTEAFF
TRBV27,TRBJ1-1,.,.,TGTGCCAGCAGTTTATCGAGGAGACTGGGGACTGAAGCTTTCTTT,CASSLSRRLGTEAFF
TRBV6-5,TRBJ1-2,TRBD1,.,TGTGCCAGCAGTTACTCGAGGACAGGGGGCGGCTATGGCTACACCTTC,CASSYSRTGGGYGYTF
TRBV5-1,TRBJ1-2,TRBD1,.,TGCGCCAGCAGCTCAGGGGGACAGGGTCGTGGCTACACCTTC,CASSSGGQGRGYTF
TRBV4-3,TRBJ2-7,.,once,TGCGCCAGCAGCCAGGCCGGGGAAAATAGTCGGCAGTACTTC,CASSQAGENSRQYF
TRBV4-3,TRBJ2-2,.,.,TGCGCCAGCAGCCAAGATGTAGCGGAGACCGGGGAGCTGTTTTTT,CASSQDVAETGELFF
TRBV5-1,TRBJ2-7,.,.,TGCGCCAGCAGCCGGGAAGGGAATAAGCACGAGCAGTACTTC,CASSREGNKHEQYF
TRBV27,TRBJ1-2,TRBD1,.,TGTGCCAGCAGTGGACAGGGGGCCAACTATGGCTACACCTTC,CASSGQGANYGYTF
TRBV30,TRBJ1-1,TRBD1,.,TGTGCCTGGAGGGTCCGGGACAGAACGAACACTGAAGCTTTCTTT,CAWRVRDRTNTEAFF
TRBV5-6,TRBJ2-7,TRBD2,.,TGTGCCAGCAGCTTGGGTCATGGACTAGGACGCAACGAGCAGTACTTC,CASSLGHGLGRNEQYF
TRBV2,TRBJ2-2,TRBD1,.,TGTGCCAGCAGTGAAATTCGGACAGGGTGGCCGGGGGAGCTGTTTTTT,CASSEIRTGWPGELFF
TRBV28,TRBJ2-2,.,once,TGTGCCAGCAGTTTAGCCGGGAAGCCCGATGGCGGGGAGCTGTTTTTT,CASSLAGKPDGGELFF
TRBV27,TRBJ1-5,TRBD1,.,TGTGCCAGCAGCGACTCCGGGACAGGGGAACAGCCCCAGCATTTT,CASSDSGTGEQPQHF
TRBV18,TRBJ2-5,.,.,TGTGCCAGCTCACAGGGTATTACAGAGACCCAGTACTTC,CASSQGITETQYF
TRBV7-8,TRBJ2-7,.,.,TGTGCCAGCAGCCGGTCTAGGATGGACTACGAGCAGTACTTC,CASSRSRMDYEQYF
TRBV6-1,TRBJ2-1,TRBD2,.,TGTGCCAGCAGTGAAGCGAGGCTAGCGGAAATCTACAATGAGCAGTTCTTC,CASSEARLAEIYNEQFF
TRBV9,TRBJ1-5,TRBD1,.,TGTGCCAGCAGCGAGGGGACAGGGGCTCAGCCCCAGCATTTT,CASSEGTGAQPQHF
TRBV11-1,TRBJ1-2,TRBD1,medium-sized,TGTGCCAGCACCGAAAGGTCCAGGGACAGCTATGGCTACACCTTC,CASTERSRDSYGYTF
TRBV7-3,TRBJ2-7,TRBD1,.,TGTGCCAGCAGCTTAGCGGGACAGGTGCCCTACGAGCAGTACTTC,CASSLAGQVPYEQYF
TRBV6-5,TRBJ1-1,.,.,TGTGCCAGCAGTTACGGGACGGATCTTGTTGAAGCTTTCTTT,CASSYGTDLVEAFF
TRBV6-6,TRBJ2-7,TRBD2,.,TGTGCCAGCAGCAACGGACTGGGGGGGTCCTACGAGCAGTACTTC,CASSNGLGGSYEQYF
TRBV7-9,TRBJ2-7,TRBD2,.,TGTGCCAGCAGCCGTCCCGGGGGGAGCTCCTACGAGCAGTACTTC,CASSRPGGSSYEQYF
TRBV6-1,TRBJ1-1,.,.,TGTGCCAGCAGTGTGGGGGGATACACTGAAGCTTTCTTT,CASSVGGYTEAFF
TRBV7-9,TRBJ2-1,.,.,TGTGCCAGCAGCTTAGTTGGCAGGGGTACGAACAATGAGCAGTTCTTC,CASSLVGRGTNNEQFF
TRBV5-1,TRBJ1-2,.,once,TGCGCCAGCAGCGCCCAAGGATTAAACTATGGCTACACCTTC,CASSAQGLNYGYTF
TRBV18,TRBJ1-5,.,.,TGTGCCAGCTCACAAGAAGGGACTAGCAATCAGCCCCAGCATTTT,CASSQEGTSNQPQHF
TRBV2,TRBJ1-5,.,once,TGTGCCAGCAGGGAAATGACGGGCCTTAGCAATCAGCCCCAGCATTTT,CASREMTGLSNQPQHF
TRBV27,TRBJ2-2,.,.,TGTGCCAGCAGGTTGGGTCGGAACACCGGGGAGCTGTTTTTT,CASRLGRNTGELFF
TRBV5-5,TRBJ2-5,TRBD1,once,TGTGCCAGCAGCGAGGGGGGACAGGCCCAAGAGACCCAGTACTTC,CASSEGGQAQETQYF
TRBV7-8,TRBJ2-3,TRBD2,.,TGTGCCAGCAGACTTGGGCTAGCGGGGCTTACAGATACGCAGTATTTT,CASRLGLAGLTDTQYF
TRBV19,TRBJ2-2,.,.,TGTGCCAGTAGTATGGGGTTAGGCGGCGCGGGCGGGGAGCTGTTTTTT,CASSMGLGGAGGELFF
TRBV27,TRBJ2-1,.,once,TGTGCCAGCAGTTTTGCAGACGTCCCCTACAATGAGCAGTTCTTC,CASSFADVPYNEQFF
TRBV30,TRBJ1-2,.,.,TGTGCCTGGAGTGTACGCCAGGGGTTTGACTATGGCTACACCTTC,CAWSVRQGFDYGYTF
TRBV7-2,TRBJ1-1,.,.,TGTGCCAGCAGCTTTTTTCCCGGGACACCGAACACTGAAGCTTTCTTT,CASSFFPGTPNTEAFF
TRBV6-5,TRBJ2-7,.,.,TGTGCCAGCAGTTACTCGGTTCCGGGACCGGACGAGCAGTACTTC,CASSYSVPGPDEQYF
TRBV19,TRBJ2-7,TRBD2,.,TGTGCCAGTCGTTCAGCGGGGGCCTACGAGCAGTACTTC,CASRSAGAYEQYF
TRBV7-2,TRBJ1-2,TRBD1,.,TGTGCCAGCAGCCCAGCCGGGACAGGGGGGGCATATGGCTACACCTTC,CASSPAGTGGAYGYTF
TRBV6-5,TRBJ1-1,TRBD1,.,TGTGCCAGCAGTTACTTCCCAGGGGGCGTAAACACTGAAGCTTTCTTT,CASSYFPGGVNTEAFF
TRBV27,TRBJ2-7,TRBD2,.,TGTGCCAGCAGTTCGGGACTAGCCCTCGACGAGCAGTACTTC,CASSSGLALDEQYF
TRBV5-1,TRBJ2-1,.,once,TGCGCCAGCAGCTTGGAGGTGCCCAATGAGCAGTTCTTC,CASSLEVPNEQFF
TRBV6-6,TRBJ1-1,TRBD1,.,TGTGCCAGCAGTTACGGGACAGGGTTGGTGGACACTGAAGCTTTCTTT,CASSYGTGLVDTEAFF
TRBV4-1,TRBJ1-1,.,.,TGCGCCAGCAGCCAAGATGGCAGACTGAACACTGAAGCTTTCTTT,CASSQDGRLNTEAFF
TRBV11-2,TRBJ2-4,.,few,TGTGCCAGCAGCCCCCACCCCAAAAACATTCAGTACTTC,CASSPHPKNIQYF